Included here is one T cell receptor beta chain sequence, with context. Its target is unknown. This record belongs to a study of T cell responses to AZD1222 COVID-19 vaccine. Study-level points and caveats: When two AZD1222 doses had been given, Spike-specific TCR breadth and depth rose. Across spike, vaccine-associated CD4 TCRs were found, dominant at 160-218 and 743-854.

The V and J ends lost 1 base and 0 bases respectively, with 10 bases between them. Germline V gives CDR1 SGHVS, CDR2 FNYEAQ. The CDR3 has 15 amino acids. Measured with immunoSEQ multiplex PCR; TCRdb has only the in-frame clones, and not every one. The table has about 120,000 clones, roughly 91% seen once; the top ten hold approximately 0.98%. Analysis merged second doses at about 4 or about 12 weeks. This specimen consisted of peripheral blood, obtained 28 days after the second AZD1222 dose. This sequence originates from an adult who received the AZD1222 COVID-19 vaccine. This rearrangement joins TRBV7-6 to TRBJ2-7; the D gene is possibly TRBD1 (5 bases). This chain's CDR3 is CASSLDPGYSYEQYF. CDR3 bases: TGTGCCAGCAGCTTAGATCCAGGGTACTCCTACGAGCAGTACTTC.